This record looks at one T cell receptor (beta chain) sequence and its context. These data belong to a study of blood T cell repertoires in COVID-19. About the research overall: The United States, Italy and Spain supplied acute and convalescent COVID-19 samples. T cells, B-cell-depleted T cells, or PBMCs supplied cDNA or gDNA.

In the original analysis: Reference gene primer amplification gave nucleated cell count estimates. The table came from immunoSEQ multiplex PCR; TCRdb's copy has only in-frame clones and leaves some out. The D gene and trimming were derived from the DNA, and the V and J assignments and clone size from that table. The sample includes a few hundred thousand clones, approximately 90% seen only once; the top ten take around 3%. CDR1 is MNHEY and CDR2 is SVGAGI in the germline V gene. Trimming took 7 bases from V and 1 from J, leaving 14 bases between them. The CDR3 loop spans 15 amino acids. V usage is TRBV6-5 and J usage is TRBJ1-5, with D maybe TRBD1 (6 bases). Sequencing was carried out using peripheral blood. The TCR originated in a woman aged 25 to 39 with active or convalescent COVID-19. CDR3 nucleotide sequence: TGTGCCAGCACGGAACAGGGTTTGAGCAATCAGCCCCAGCATTTT. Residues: CASTEQGLSNQPQHF.